This paragraph reports one TCR beta chain. Its antigen is undetermined. The CDR3 is made up of 13 amino acids. The V gene's germline CDR1 is KGHSH and CDR2 LQKENI. V lost 6 bases and J lost 1; bases outside the gene matches: 2. TCRdb's table, derived via immunoSEQ multiplex PCR, lists solely in-frame clones and lacks some. The sample shows 70,000 to 80,000 clones, roughly nine tenths of them seen only once. The data originate from a study of T cell clones after liver transplantation. Findings and limits, study-wide: These preliminary findings come from unstandardized post-transplant sampling times.

The chain carries TRBV18 and TRBJ1-1, with 7 bases aligning to TRBD1. This sample comprised CD4+ T cells from blood, obtained before liver transplant. This clonotype originated in a human donor who received a liver transplant. CDR3 DNA sequence: TGTGCCAGCTCGGGACAGCGGAACACTGAAGCTTTCTTT. This encodes CASSGQRNTEAFF.